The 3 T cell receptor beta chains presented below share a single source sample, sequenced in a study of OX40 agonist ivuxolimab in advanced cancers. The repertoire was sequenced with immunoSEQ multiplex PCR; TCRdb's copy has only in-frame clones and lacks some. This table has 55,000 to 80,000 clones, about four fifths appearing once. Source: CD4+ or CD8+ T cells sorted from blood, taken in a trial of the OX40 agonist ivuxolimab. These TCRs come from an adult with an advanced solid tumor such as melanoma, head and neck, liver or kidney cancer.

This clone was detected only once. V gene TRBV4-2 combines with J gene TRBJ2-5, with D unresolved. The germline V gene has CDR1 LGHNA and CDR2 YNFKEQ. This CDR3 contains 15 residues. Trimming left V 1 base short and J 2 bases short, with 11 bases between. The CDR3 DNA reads TGTGCCAGCAGCCAAGCAAGGCGGCAACAAGAGACCCAGTACTTC. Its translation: CASSQARRQQETQYF.

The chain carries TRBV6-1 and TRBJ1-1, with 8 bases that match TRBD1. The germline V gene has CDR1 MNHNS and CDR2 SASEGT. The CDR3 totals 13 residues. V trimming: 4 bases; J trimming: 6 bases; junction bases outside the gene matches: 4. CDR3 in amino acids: CASSVDREAEAFF. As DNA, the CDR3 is TGTGCCAGCAGTGTGGACAGGGAGGCTGAAGCTTTCTTT.

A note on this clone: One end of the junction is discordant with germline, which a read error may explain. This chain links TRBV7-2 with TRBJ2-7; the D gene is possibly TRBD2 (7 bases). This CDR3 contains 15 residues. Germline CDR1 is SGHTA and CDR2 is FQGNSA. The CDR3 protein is CASSPRGGASFEQYF. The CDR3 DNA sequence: TGTGCCAGCAGCCCTCGTGGGGGGGCGTCCTTCGAGCAGTACTTC. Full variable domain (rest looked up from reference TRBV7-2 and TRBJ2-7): GAGVSQSPSNKVTEKGKDVELRCDPISGHTALYWYRQSLGQGLEFLIYFQGNSAPDKSGLPSDRFSAERTGGSVSTLTIQRTQQEDSAVYLCASSPRGGASFEQYFGPGTRLTVT.